This record looks at one TCR beta chain sequence and its context. These data come from a study of blood T cell repertoires in COVID-19. Background on the study: COVID-19 samples from acute and convalescent phases originated in the United States, Italy and Spain. PBMCs, B-cell-depleted T cells, or T cells provided the cDNA or gDNA that made up the material.

In the original processing: Nucleated cell counts were estimated from reference gene primer amplification. The protocol was immunoSEQ multiplex PCR, while the TCRdb copy is restricted to in-frame clones and leaves out a portion. V, J and clone size reflect that table, while D and trimming were determined from the DNA. The sample has fewer than 500,000 clones, more than 80% seen once. V was pared by 7 bases and J by 3 bases, with 12 bases between. Germline CDR1 MNHEY, CDR2 SVGAGI. This CDR3 has 14 residues. This sequence was found in a young woman with active or convalescent COVID-19. The source material was peripheral blood. The gene calls are TRBV6-5 and TRBJ1-4; D remains ambiguous. As DNA, the CDR3 is TGTGCCAGCAAACTTGCTCTGGCTAATGAAAAACTGTTTTTT. This codes for CASKLALANEKLFF.